The 16 T cell receptor beta chains in this list originate from one sample, sequenced in a study of cytomegalovirus exposure and HLA in healthy donors. Sequencing was performed with immunoSEQ multiplex PCR; in TCRdb, only in-frame clones are kept and a portion is missing. The sample yields over 120,000 clones, about nine tenths seen once. Sequenced input: PBMCs. Every receptor here comes from a man younger than 35 in good health and CMV-seropositive.

The chain joins TRBV6-6 to TRBJ1-6; tentative D call: TRBD1 (5 bases). Trimming pared 6 bases from V and 8 bases from J, leaving 14 bases between. The CDR3 consists of 14 residues. CDR1 MNHNY and CDR2 SVGAGI come from the germline V gene (reference sequence). The DNA of the CDR3 is TGTGCCAGCAGCTCCCAGGGAGGGTATTCACCCCTCCACTTT. This encodes CASSSQGGYSPLHF.

This chain uses TRBV7-9 with TRBJ1-1, with D perhaps TRBD1 (5 bases). The V end lost 11 bases, the J end lost 1 base, and 17 bases lay between the germline ends. Germline V gene lookup returns CDR1 SEHNR and CDR2 FQNEAQ (reference sequence). This CDR3 spans 14 amino acids. The CDR3: CAVLPDTQNTEAFF. The CDR3 DNA reads as TGTGCCGTACTACCGGACACTCAGAACACTGAAGCTTTCTTT.

V and J are TRBV28 and TRBJ1-2, with D perhaps TRBD1 (6 bases). The V end was cut by 5 bases, the J end by 8 bases, with 12 bases between. This CDR3 is built from 12 residues. Germline V gene sequence: CDR1 MDHEN, CDR2 SYDVKM. CDR3 DNA: TGTGCCAGCAGTGTACAGGGATACGGCTACACCTTC. It specifies CASSVQGYGYTF.

The chain couples TRBV5-1 to TRBJ2-1, with D possibly TRBD2 on 6 matching bases. The CDR3 spans 14 residues. Trimming removed 7 bases at V and 2 bases at J, with 13 bases between. CDR1 and CDR2 from the germline V gene are SGHRS and YFSETQ. In nucleotides, the CDR3 is TGCGCCAGCTTTCTAGGGGAGGCCTACAATGAGCAGTTCTTC. Amino acid sequence: CASFLGEAYNEQFF.

This rearrangement joins TRBV28 to TRBJ1-2; D ambiguous. V lost 6 bases to trimming and J lost 0 bases, with 8 bases between them. Germline V gene data show CDR1 as MDHEN and CDR2 as SYDVKM. The CDR3 totals 13 residues. The CDR3 loop reads CASRSGTNYGYTF. CDR3 coding DNA: TGTGCCAGCAGATCCGGGACTAACTATGGCTACACCTTC.

V and J are TRBV7-9 and TRBJ1-1; D is undetermined. The length of the CDR3 is 11 residues. V dropped 5 bases and J dropped 6 bases, with 7 bases sitting between them. Germline-derived CDR1 and CDR2 are SEHNR and FQNEAQ (reference sequence). The CDR3: CASSHEAEAFF. The DNA for the CDR3 is TGTGCCAGCAGCCACGAGGCTGAAGCTTTCTTT.

In this sample, this clone turned up once. The chain is built from TRBV15 and TRBJ2-2; 8 bases are a match to TRBD2. The CDR3 is 16 amino acids. CDR1 is LNHNV and CDR2 is YYDKDF in the germline V gene (reference sequence). The V segment lost 3 bases and the J segment 6 bases; nucleotides outside the gene matches: 9. The CDR3 bases are TGTGCCACCAGCAGGGCCTTCTCGGGGGGGGCCGGGGAGCTGTTTTTT. Amino acid sequence: CATSRAFSGGAGELFF.

V and J are TRBV6-6 and TRBJ2-5, with 7 positions matching TRBD2. The germline gives CDR1 MNHNY, CDR2 SVGAGI (reference sequence). Trimming cost V 4 bases and J 4 bases; bases outside gene matches: 6. The CDR3 is 14 residues long. In DNA, the CDR3 is TGTGCCAGCAGTTCGGGAGCTAGCGGAGAGACCCAGTACTTC. Its protein product is CASSSGASGETQYF.

This chain joins TRBV9 and TRBJ2-7, with 11 bases aligning to TRBD2. The CDR3 length is 16 residues. The V and J ends lost 0 bases and 4 bases, in that order; junction bases with no gene match: 6. From germline, CDR1 is SGDLS and CDR2 YYNGEE. The CDR3 here is CASSVVTRLAGYEQYF. CDR3 in DNA: TGTGCCAGCAGCGTAGTGACTCGACTAGCGGGGTACGAGCAGTACTTC.

CDR3 sequence reads: CASSEAMRQLQGIQYF. The DNA for the CDR3 is TGTGCCAGCAGTGAAGCAATGAGACAGCTACAAGGCATTCAGTACTTC. V is TRBV6-1 and J is TRBJ2-4; possibly TRBD1 for D (5 bases). This CDR3 has 16 amino acids. Trimming cost V 0 bases and J 9 bases, with 18 bases left between them. Germline V gene lookup returns CDR1 MNHNS and CDR2 SASEGT.

This clone was recorded once. V usage is TRBV19 and J usage is TRBJ2-3; TRBD1 matches 7 bases. The germline CDR1 and CDR2 sequences are LNHDA and SQIVND (reference sequence). This CDR3 is built from 16 residues. With 0 bases clipped from V and 6 bases from J, the junction kept 9 bases outside the gene matches. DNA for the CDR3: TGTGCCAGTAGTATAGAGGGACAGCTGTCAGTGGATACGCAGTATTTT. Amino acid sequence: CASSIEGQLSVDTQYF.

This clone occurred a few times. The chain combines TRBV18 with TRBJ1-2; 7 positions agree with TRBD1. The germline gives CDR1 KGHSH, CDR2 LQKENI. The CDR3 contains 15 residues. The V gene end was trimmed by 3 bases and the J gene end by 0 bases; junction bases not matched to a gene: 4. CDR3 region: CASSPDGTANYGYTF. The DNA for the CDR3 is TGTGCCAGCTCACCGGACGGGACAGCTAACTATGGCTACACCTTC.

The chain has TRBV18 and TRBJ2-3; D remains unclear. This CDR3 contains 16 residues. The germline CDR1 and CDR2 sequences are KGHSH and LQKENI. The V and J ends lost 1 base and 2 bases respectively, with 13 bases between them. CDR3 nucleotides: TGTGCCAGCTCACCACTCCGGGTAGGAACCACAGATACGCAGTATTTT. Its translation is CASSPLRVGTTDTQYF.

The chain has TRBV29-1 and TRBJ1-6, with TRBD1 matching 12 bases. CDR3 length: 16 residues. Germline loops: CDR1 SQVTM, CDR2 ANQGSEA. V trimming: 6 bases; J trimming: 7 bases; junction bases outside the gene matches: 10. CDR3 sequence reads: CSVLPGDRGRNSPLHF. In nucleotides, the CDR3 is TGCAGCGTCCTTCCGGGGGACAGGGGGCGGAATTCACCCCTCCACTTT.

The V call is TRBV15, the J call TRBJ1-1, with 7 bases aligning to TRBD1. This CDR3 spans 15 amino acids. Trimming cost V 2 bases and J 2 bases; bases outside gene matches: 5. Germline-derived CDR1 and CDR2 are LNHNV and YYDKDF (reference sequence). The CDR3 sequence is CATSRKGAGNTEAFF. The CDR3 DNA reads as TGTGCCACCAGCAGAAAGGGGGCAGGTAACACTGAAGCTTTCTTT.

The genes are TRBV7-6 and TRBJ1-2; 7 bases map to TRBD1. V shed 2 bases, J shed 2 bases, and the junction held 8 bases outside the gene matches. CDR3 size: 16 residues. Germline-derived CDR1 and CDR2 are SGHVS and FNYEAQ. The CDR3 here is CASSLMLGGGNYGYTF. CDR3 DNA: TGTGCCAGCAGCTTAATGTTAGGGGGCGGCAACTATGGCTACACCTTC.